The clone carrying this TCR beta chain occurred many times. Its antigen is not known. This sample stems from a study of identical twins. General study results and limits: The degree of excess twin sharing was weaker in beta out-of-frame sequences.

V shed 7 bases and J shed 10 bases, with 19 bases lying between them. The CDR3 loop spans 13 amino acids. Each CDR3 protein is one row after TCRdb ran MiXCR on the 5' RACE reads. The sample has 260,000 or so distinct CDR3 sequences, around 7.6% seen once. These same records also appear under a second study, on yellow fever vaccine responses in identical twins.

The chain uses TRBV12-3 or TRBV12-4 and TRBJ1-2; tentatively, D is TRBD1 (5 bases). This receptor was obtained from a woman under 30 in good health. Sequenced material: CD8+ T cells sorted from blood. CDR3 sequence reads: CASTPNGGDPYTF. CDR3 nucleotides: TGTGCCAGCACTCCGAATGGGGGGGATCCCTACACCTTC.